The next 16 T cell receptor beta chains were all read from a single sample in a study of tumor-infiltrating lymphocytes in primary liver carcinoma. Unsorted whole blood yielded the blood RNA, and germline DNA was also extracted. A constant-region primer primed TCR beta cDNA synthesis from 500 to 550 ng of total RNA. Slightly modified ARM-PCR with three nested multiplex PCR rounds yielded TCR beta libraries. The two initial PCR rounds, approximately 10 cycles each, used TRBV1-TRBV30 forward and C-beta reverse primers. One entry per CDR3 protein, called by TCRdb with MiXCR from the multiplex PCR reads. The table shows some 190,000 distinct CDR3 sequences, with 60% occurring only once. Sequencing was done on a sample of peripheral blood. The receptors originated from a man in his forties with primary liver carcinoma and hepatitis B virus infection.

In regard to this clonotype: At one end, the junction sequence differs from germline, possibly due to a read error. V usage is TRBV12-5 and J usage is TRBJ2-3, with 8 bases lining up with TRBD2. This CDR3 comprises 14 residues. Per germline, CDR1 LGHNT and CDR2 FRNRAP. The CDR3 DNA sequence: TGTGCTAGTGCCCCTGGAGCGGGAGCAGATATGCAGTATTTT. It specifies CASAPGAGADMQYF. The whole variable domain, remainder taken from reference TRBV12-5 and TRBJ2-3, is DARVTQTPRHKVTEMGQEVTMRCQPILGHNTVFWYRQTMMQGLELLAYFRNRAPLDDSGMPKDRFSAEMPDATLATLKIQPSEPRDSAVYFCASAPGAGADMQYFGPGTRLTVL.

Points on this clonotype: The junction departs from the called germline gene at one end, perhaps through a read error. Written as DNA, the CDR3 is TGTGCCACCAGCTTAGAGAGCGGGAGGGACCGTCAAGATACGCAGTATTTT. Its protein is CATSLESGRDRQDTQYF. The chain has TRBV11-2 and TRBJ2-3, with 10 nucleotides matching TRBD2. The CDR3 has 17 residues. From germline, CDR1 is SGHAT and CDR2 FQNNGV.

This clonotype showed up many times. The chain uses TRBV11-2 and TRBJ2-1; the D is unclear. Germline-derived CDR1 and CDR2 are SGHAT and FQNNGV. Trimming pared 5 bases from V and 7 bases from J, leaving 15 bases between. The CDR3 totals 14 residues. CDR3 nucleotides: TGTGCCAGCAGCCAAAGGGCCTTCCAGAATGAGCAGTTCTTC. This gives the protein CASSQRAFQNEQFF.

Comments on this clonotype: Here the CDR3 omits its conserved ending phenylalanine or tryptophan, so a read error is the likely source. The chain employs TRBV4-1 and TRBJ1-3; possibly TRBD1 for D (5 bases). Trimming pared 4 bases from V and 2 bases from J, leaving 9 bases between. CDR1 MGHRA and CDR2 YSYEKL come from the germline V gene. CDR3 length equals 14 residues. This CDR3 is CASSPWGAGNTIYL. The CDR3 DNA follows: TGCGCCAGCAGCCCCTGGGGGGCTGGAAACACCATATATTTA.

This chain connects TRBV10-2 to TRBJ2-7; 7 bases map to TRBD1. CDR3 length: 12 residues. V gave up 10 bases and J gave up 3 bases; unmatched junction bases: 6. Looked up from germline, CDR1 is WSHSY and CDR2 is SAAADI. The CDR3 region has the DNA TGCGCCACCGCGACAGGGAACTACGAGCAGTACTTC. This translates into CATATGNYEQYF.

V is TRBV21-1 and J is TRBJ1-5. TRBV21-1 is shown as a pseudogene. This CDR3 spans 17 amino acids. The CDR3 DNA is TGTGCCAGCAGCCTTTTAGACGCGGGTGGTAGCAATCAGCCCCAGCATTTT. Translating it yields CASSLLDAGGSNQPQHF.

Details on this clonotype: Relative to the germline gene, one junction end is altered; a read error may explain this. V gene TRBV11-2 combines with J gene TRBJ2-7; D might be TRBD2 (6 bases). CDR1 and CDR2 from the germline V gene are SGHAT and FQNNGV. CDR3 length equals 17 residues. The CDR3, as DNA: TGCGCCAGCAGCTTAAAAGGAGGAGGGGACTTCTACTACGAGCAGTACTTC. This gives the protein CASSLKGGGDFYYEQYF.

This clonotype was picked up a small number of times. V is TRBV28 and J is TRBJ2-7; maybe TRBD1 (5 bases). The germline CDR1 and CDR2 sequences are MDHEN and SYDVKM. CDR3 length: 13 amino acids. With 6 bases removed from V and 0 bases from J, the gap between germline ends came to 9 bases. CDR3 DNA: TGTGCCAGCAGGGACACGAGCTCCTACGAGCAGTACTTC. It yields the protein CASRDTSSYEQYF.

A word on this clonotype: One end of the junction varies from germline; a read error may be responsible. The J gene is TRBJ2-3, the V gene TRBV12-3 or TRBV12-4; D tentatively reads TRBD1 or TRBD2 (7 bases each). The CDR3 covers 14 residues. The DNA of the CDR3 is TGTGACAGCAGTCTAAGCGGGACAGCAGATACGCAGTATTTT. This sequence encodes CDSSLSGTADTQYF.

This clonotype has just one count. At one of its ends the junction is not consistent with the germline gene, which may arise from a read error. This chain connects TRBV4-1 to TRBJ2-7; D ambiguous. In germline, CDR1 is MGHRA, CDR2 YSYEKL. The CDR3 covers 14 residues. DNA for the CDR3: TGCGCCAGCAGACCGAGCGTAATCTCCTACGAGCGGTACTTC. Translating gives CASRPSVISYERYF.

Turning to this clonotype: A much larger clonotype is one base distant, so this may be a read error. V and J are TRBV6-5 and TRBJ2-1; 16 nucleotides match TRBD2. This CDR3 has 18 residues. Germline-derived CDR1 and CDR2 are MNHEY and SVGAGI. J was trimmed by 8 bases and V by 8 bases; bases with no gene match: 15. Written as DNA, the CDR3 is TGTGCCAGCTCGTGGGACAAGGGGACTAGCGGGAGGGCGCATGAGCAGTTCTTC. It yields the protein CASSWDKGTSGRAHEQFF.

The chain joins TRBV12-3 or TRBV12-4 to TRBJ1-2, with D unresolved. V was cut by 3 bases and J by 2 bases, with 7 bases left in between. This CDR3 contains 13 residues. CDR3 nucleotides: TGTGCCAGCAGTTTCAGTGGAAACTATGGCTACACCTTC. This translates into CASSFSGNYGYTF.

This clonotype was seen more than once but under ten times. The chain combines TRBV29-1 with TRBJ2-7, with D maybe TRBD1 (5 bases). Trimming took off 4 bases at V and 0 bases at J, with 13 bases between the two ends. Germline CDR1 is SQVTM and CDR2 is ANQGSEA. The length of the CDR3 is 14 residues. The CDR3 nucleotides are TGCAGCGTTGCTAAGCAGGGTAGCTCCTACGAGCAGTACTTC. It translates to CSVAKQGSSYEQYF.

Regarding this clonotype: A read error may explain this, as a much larger clone is one base away. The gene calls are TRBV11-2 and TRBJ2-2, with 7 nucleotides matching TRBD2. After removal of 5 bases from V and 4 bases from J, the junction contained 10 bases not matched to a gene. CDR3 length: 16 amino acids. CDR1 is SGHAT, CDR2 FQNNGV, per germline. CDR3 amino acids: CASSRASWEGTGELFF. The CDR3 DNA sequence: TGTGCCAGCAGCCGCGCTAGTTGGGAGGGCACCGGGGAGCTGTTTTTT. The whole variable domain, remainder taken from reference TRBV11-2 and TRBJ2-2, is EAGVAQSPRYKIIEKRQSVAFWCNPISGHATLYWYQQILGQGPKLLIQFQNNGVVDDSQLPKDRFSAERLKGVDSTLKIQPAKLEDSAVYLCASSRASWEGTGELFFGEGSRLTVL.

Note on this clonotype: This may stem from a read error, because a much larger clone lies one nucleotide away. CDR3 sequence reads: CNVDAQRSNEQFF. The DNA of the CDR3 is TGCAACGTTGATGCTCAGAGGAGCAATGAGCAGTTCTTC. The genes are TRBV29-1 and TRBJ2-1; D not resolved. Germline loops: CDR1 SQVTM, CDR2 ANQGSEA. The CDR3 consists of 13 residues.

The chain is built from TRBV7-2 and TRBJ2-7; 7 bases are shared with TRBD2. In germline, CDR1 is SGHTA, CDR2 FQGNSA. CDR3 size: 15 residues. With V trimmed by 6 bases and J by 3 bases, 11 bases remained unmatched. The CDR3 sequence is CASRRERDNLYEQYF. The CDR3 nucleotides read TGTGCCAGCAGGCGGGAGCGGGATAACCTCTACGAGCAGTACTTC.